These 32 T cell receptor beta chains came from one sample sequenced in a study of cytomegalovirus exposure and HLA in healthy donors. PCR was performed using 60 Vbeta and 13 Jbeta primers. Clones were read by immunoSEQ multiplex PCR, and TCRdb kept only the in-frame ones, dropping some. The sample has 65,000 to 85,000 clones, approximately 67% seen once. The sequenced sample was PBMCs. The origin of the receptors is a woman aged 30 to 39 in good health and CMV-seronegative.

This clone is a singleton in its sample. The genes are TRBV29-1 and TRBJ1-1, with D unclear. The CDR3 runs to 13 residues. Deletions cut 1 base from V and 0 bases from J, with 6 bases between. CDR1 is SQVTM and CDR2 is ANQGSEA in the germline V gene. The DNA for the CDR3 is TGCAGCGTTGAAGGCAGGCTGAACACTGAAGCTTTCTTT. It specifies CSVEGRLNTEAFF.

This clone was detected a few times. The chain is built from TRBV15 and TRBJ1-3, with TRBD1 matching 7 bases. The CDR3 is made up of 18 amino acids. V shed 0 bases, J shed 2 bases, and the junction held 10 bases outside the gene matches. The germline CDR1 and CDR2 sequences are LNHNV and YYDKDF (reference sequence). The CDR3 region is CATSRDWGVRGPGNTIYF. CDR3 coding DNA: TGTGCCACCAGCAGAGACTGGGGGGTGAGGGGGCCTGGAAACACCATATATTTT.

The chain carries TRBV9 and TRBJ1-2, with 9 bases lining up with TRBD1. The CDR3 length is 14 residues. The V and J ends lost 2 bases and 2 bases, in that order; junction bases with no gene match: 1. CDR1 and CDR2 (germline): SGDLS, YYNGEE. The CDR3 DNA reads as TGTGCCAGCAGCGTCGGACAGGGGAACTATGGCTACACCTTC. Amino acid sequence: CASSVGQGNYGYTF.

The rearrangement uses TRBV11-3 and TRBJ1-1; 8 positions match TRBD1. J was trimmed by 3 bases and V by 5 bases; bases with no gene match: 8. Germline-derived CDR1 and CDR2 are SGHNT and YENEEA. The CDR3 loop spans 15 amino acids. The CDR3 region is CASSPRTGLDTEAFF. The CDR3 DNA is TGTGCCAGCAGCCCGCGGACAGGGCTGGACACTGAAGCTTTCTTT.

V usage is TRBV11-3 and J usage is TRBJ2-3, with TRBD1 matching 8 bases. The CDR3 runs 15 residues. CDR1 is SGHNT and CDR2 is YENEEA in the germline V gene. The V and J ends lost 5 bases and 1 base, in that order; junction bases with no gene match: 5. The CDR3 region is CASSATGVGTDTQYF. As DNA, the CDR3 is TGTGCCAGCAGCGCGACAGGGGTTGGCACAGATACGCAGTATTTT.

Of note for this clone: Distinct nucleotide sequences in the sample also encode this CDR3. This chain connects TRBV4-1 to TRBJ2-3, with 8 positions matching TRBD2. This CDR3 is built from 16 residues. Germline V gene lookup returns CDR1 MGHRA and CDR2 YSYEKL. Trimming removed 3 bases from V and 2 bases from J; junction bases left unmatched: 7. CDR3 in amino acids: CASSHLGGGNTDTQYF. For the CDR3, the DNA is TGCGCCAGCAGCCACTTAGGCGGGGGGAACACAGATACGCAGTATTTT.

Notes on this clone: At one end, the junction sequence differs from germline, possibly due to a read error. The chain employs TRBV4-1 and TRBJ2-3; 10 nucleotides match TRBD2. This CDR3 spans 18 amino acids. In germline, CDR1 is MGHRA, CDR2 YSYEKL. The CDR3 nucleotides read TGCGCCAGCACCCAAGAGGGACTAGCGATGGGTAGCACAGATACGCAGTATTTT. The encoded protein is CASTQEGLAMGSTDTQYF.

The V gene is TRBV28, the J gene TRBJ2-7; D not certain. The germline CDR1 and CDR2 sequences are MDHEN and SYDVKM. This CDR3 region has 14 residues. The V and J ends lost 6 bases and 2 bases respectively, with 14 bases between them. CDR3 residues: CASSPWSLAYEQYF. The CDR3 coding sequence is TGTGCCAGCAGCCCTTGGAGTCTCGCCTACGAGCAGTACTTC.

The chain uses TRBV6-5 and TRBJ2-2, with TRBD1 matching over 9 bases. The CDR3 contains 13 residues. Germline CDR1 and CDR2: MNHEY and SVGAGI. Trimming removed 6 bases from V and 6 bases from J; junction bases left unmatched: 2. The CDR3 reads CASRGQGAGELFF. CDR3 DNA: TGTGCCAGCAGGGGACAGGGCGCCGGGGAGCTGTTTTTT.

DNA of the CDR3: TGTGCCAGCCGGGGACAGATCACAGATACGCAGTATTTT. As protein: CASRGQITDTQYF. This rearrangement joins TRBV25-1 to TRBJ2-3; 7 bases are a match to TRBD1. This CDR3 has 13 amino acids. V trimming: 8 bases; J trimming: 2 bases; junction bases outside the gene matches: 4. Germline lookup yields CDR1 MGHDK and CDR2 SYGVNS.

This clone was picked up one time. V gene TRBV11-2 combines with J gene TRBJ2-1; perhaps TRBD2 as D (5 bases). Trimming took off 2 bases at V and 1 base at J, with 6 bases between the two ends. CDR3 length: 14 residues. The germline gives CDR1 SGHAT, CDR2 FQNNGV. The CDR3 DNA follows: TGTGCCAGCAGCTTACTAGCTTCCTACAATGAGCAGTTCTTC. This translates into CASSLLASYNEQFF. Full variable domain (remainder filled in from reference TRBV11-2 and TRBJ2-1): EAGVAQSPRYKIIEKRQSVAFWCNPISGHATLYWYQQILGQGPKLLIQFQNNGVVDDSQLPKDRFSAERLKGVDSTLKIQPAKLEDSAVYLCASSLLASYNEQFFGPGTRLTVL.

A few counts support this clone. The CDR3 nucleotides are TGTGCCAGCAGTTTAAGAGGGAGACAGGACAATCAGCCCCAGCATTTT. Translation gives CASSLRGRQDNQPQHF. This chain joins TRBV27 and TRBJ1-5; maybe TRBD1 (6 bases). The CDR3 loop spans 16 amino acids. V dropped 2 bases and J dropped 3 bases, with 14 bases sitting between them. Per the germline V gene, CDR1 is MNHEY and CDR2 is SMNVEV (reference sequence).

The V and J genes are TRBV19 and TRBJ2-7; 12 bases are shared with TRBD2. Germline V CDR1 and CDR2: LNHDA, SQIVND (reference sequence). The trim removed 3 bases at V and 2 bases at J, leaving 2 bases unmatched. The CDR3 extends over 15 amino acids. The chain's CDR3 is CASSIGTSGPYEQYF. CDR3 DNA sequence: TGTGCCAGTAGTATTGGGACTAGCGGGCCCTACGAGCAGTACTTC.

The chain links TRBV18 to TRBJ1-3; D is unresolved. The CDR3 is 13 amino acids. Between the trimmed V and J ends, which lost 2 bases and 4 bases, there was a span of 6 bases. Germline V gives CDR1 KGHSH, CDR2 LQKENI. The CDR3 region has the DNA TGTGCCAGCTCACCAACCAGAGGAAACACCATATATTTT. It codes for CASSPTRGNTIYF.

The V and J genes are TRBV7-2 and TRBJ2-1, with 8 bases that match TRBD1. From germline, CDR1 is SGHTA and CDR2 FQGNSA. Trimming took 4 bases from V and 9 from J; bases not matched to a gene: 8. The CDR3 is 14 residues long. CDR3: CASSSGLTGGEQFF. The DNA of the CDR3 is TGTGCCAGCAGCTCGGGCCTCACAGGGGGTGAGCAGTTCTTC.

V usage is TRBV2 and J usage is TRBJ1-2; 8 bases align to TRBD1. CDR3 length: 14 residues. V was pared by 6 bases and J by 0 bases, with 3 bases of the junction left unmatched. The germline gives CDR1 SNHLY, CDR2 FYNNEI. The CDR3 region is CASRDRESNYGYTF. The CDR3 region has the DNA TGTGCCAGCAGGGACAGGGAATCTAACTATGGCTACACCTTC. The full variable domain, with the rest looked up from reference TRBV2 and TRBJ1-2, is EPEVTQTPSHQVTQMGQEVILRCVPISNHLYFYWYRQILGQKVEFLVSFYNNEISEKSEIFDDQFSVERPDGSNFTLKIRSTKLEDSAMYFCASRDRESNYGYTFGSGTRLTVV.

This chain joins TRBV6-5 and TRBJ1-1; 7 bases are a match to TRBD1. J was trimmed by 7 bases and V by 5 bases; bases with no gene match: 13. Per germline, CDR1 MNHEY and CDR2 SVGAGI. The CDR3 is 15 amino acids. For the CDR3, the DNA is TGTGCCAGCAGTACCCAGGGCAGGGGGTACGGTGAAGCTTTCTTT. It specifies CASSTQGRGYGEAFF.

Regarding this clone: One end of the junction varies from germline; a read error may be responsible. The chain uses TRBV7-7 and TRBJ1-4; no firm D call. CDR3 size: 14 residues. Germline V CDR1 and CDR2: SSHAT, FNYEAQ (reference sequence). Here the CDR3 reads CASSWRTGLAGLFF. The CDR3 DNA is TGTGCTAGCAGCTGGAGGACGGGCCTTGCAGGACTGTTTTTT.

The V and J genes are TRBV5-1 and TRBJ2-7; 11 bases are shared with TRBD1. This CDR3 has 14 amino acids. The V gene end was trimmed by 6 bases and the J gene end by 2 bases; junction bases not matched to a gene: 4. The germline V gene encodes CDR1 SGHRS and CDR2 YFSETQ. This CDR3 is CASTWTGGPYEQYF. The CDR3 bases are TGCGCCAGCACCTGGACAGGGGGCCCCTACGAGCAGTACTTC.

V gene TRBV7-9 combines with J gene TRBJ2-5; 10 bases align to TRBD2. The CDR3 is 14 residues long. The junction had 4 bases not matched to a gene; V was cut back by 5 bases and J by 4 bases. Germline loops: CDR1 SEHNR, CDR2 FQNEAQ (reference sequence). Here the CDR3 reads CASSRAGGSETQYF. The CDR3 region has the DNA TGTGCCAGCAGCAGAGCGGGGGGGTCAGAGACCCAGTACTTC.

The genes are TRBV7-2 and TRBJ2-2; D might be TRBD2 (5 bases). This CDR3 has 18 amino acids. V was shortened by 4 bases and J by 1 base, with 19 bases between the two germline ends. The V gene's germline CDR1 is SGHTA and CDR2 FQGNSA. CDR3 nucleotide sequence: TGTGCCAGCAGCTCACTCCTCTACGAGGGAAAGAACACCGGGGAGCTGTTTTTT. Translating it yields CASSSLLYEGKNTGELFF. Using reference TRBV7-2 and TRBJ2-2 for the parts outside the CDR3, the full variable domain is GAGVSQSPSNKVTEKGKDVELRCDPISGHTALYWYRQSLGQGLEFLIYFQGNSAPDKSGLPSDRFSAERTGGSVSTLTIQRTQQEDSAVYLCASSSLLYEGKNTGELFFGEGSRLTVL.

This chain joins TRBV7-3 and TRBJ1-1; a weak D match, TRBD1 (6 bases). CDR3 length: 14 residues. V was shortened by 2 bases and J by 4 bases, with 11 bases between the two germline ends. CDR1 is SGHTA and CDR2 is FQGTGA in the germline V gene. Here the CDR3 reads CASSLGGLATEAFF. The CDR3 DNA reads as TGTGCCAGCAGCTTAGGGGGCTTAGCCACTGAAGCTTTCTTT.

A few counts support this clone. V usage is TRBV7-3 and J usage is TRBJ2-7, with 7 bases aligning to TRBD2. This CDR3 is 14 amino acids long. Germline CDR1 SGHTA, CDR2 FQGTGA. The J segment lost 3 bases and the V segment lost 1 base, leaving 3 bases of the junction unmatched. The CDR3 here is CASSLRGGRYEQYF. The DNA for the CDR3 is TGTGCCAGCAGCTTAAGGGGGGGTCGCTACGAGCAGTACTTC.

In its sample, this clone was seen a few times. The chain couples TRBV28 to TRBJ1-2, with TRBD1 as a possible D gene (5 bases). This CDR3 region has 13 residues. V dropped 2 bases and J dropped 4 bases, with 8 bases sitting between them. From germline, CDR1 is MDHEN and CDR2 SYDVKM. CDR3 protein: CASSLRGIYGYTF. CDR3 DNA sequence: TGTGCCAGCAGTTTAAGGGGAATCTATGGCTACACCTTC.

This clone appeared a few times. The chain has TRBV11-2 and TRBJ1-1; 8 positions match TRBD1. This CDR3 comprises 15 residues. V was clipped by 5 bases and J by 4 bases; unmatched bases: 9. The germline V gene has CDR1 SGHAT and CDR2 FQNNGV. CDR3 amino acids: CASSAIRTGITEAFF. The CDR3 DNA follows: TGTGCCAGCAGCGCAATACGGACAGGGATCACTGAAGCTTTCTTT.

The V and J genes are TRBV7-2 and TRBJ1-5, with TRBD1 identical over 7 bases. V dropped 6 bases and J dropped 3; count of bases not matched to a gene: 11. The CDR3 length is 16 residues. Germline V lookup: CDR1 SGHTA, CDR2 FQGNSA. In DNA form, the CDR3 reads TGTGCCAGCAGTTTCCTCAGAGGGGGCAACAATCAGCCCCAGCATTTT. Encoded protein: CASSFLRGGNNQPQHF.

The chain has TRBV30 and TRBJ1-3; D call uncertain. Trimming removed 1 base from V and 8 bases from J, with 9 bases in between. Germline V CDR1 and CDR2: GTSNPN, SVGIG (reference sequence). This CDR3 contains 12 residues. CDR3 in amino acids: CAWSGGSDTIYF. CDR3 sequence (DNA): TGTGCCTGGAGTGGAGGGTCGGACACCATATATTTT.

The chain uses TRBV2 and TRBJ1-1, with 7 bases lining up with TRBD1. The CDR3 is 14 amino acids. Trimming at V came to 4 bases and at J to 5 bases, leaving 7 bases not matched to a gene. Germline CDR1 SNHLY, CDR2 FYNNEI. The CDR3 nucleotides are TGTGCCAGCAGTGTAAACAGGGGCGGGACTGAAGCTTTCTTT. It encodes CASSVNRGGTEAFF.

The V and J genes are TRBV14 and TRBJ1-2; 7 bases agree with TRBD1. V trimming: 5 bases; J trimming: 2 bases; junction bases outside the gene matches: 8. This CDR3 has 15 amino acids. CDR1 is SGHDN, CDR2 FVKESK, per germline. This chain's CDR3 is CASSLYRGLNYGYTF. In nucleotides, the CDR3 is TGTGCCAGCAGCTTATACAGGGGACTCAACTATGGCTACACCTTC.

This clone was seen just once. The V call is TRBV2, the J call TRBJ2-5, with 9 bases identical to TRBD1. The germline gives CDR1 SNHLY, CDR2 FYNNEI. The junction had 7 bases not matched to a gene; V was cut back by 6 bases and J by 5 bases. This CDR3 has 14 amino acids. In DNA form, the CDR3 reads TGTGCCAGCAGAGAGACAGGGGGGGGCGAGACCCAGTACTTC. As protein: CASRETGGGETQYF.

The chain is built from TRBV7-9 and TRBJ1-1; TRBD1 matches 10 bases. Germline lookup yields CDR1 SEHNR and CDR2 FQNEAQ (reference sequence). The J segment lost 4 bases and the V segment lost 1 base, leaving 6 bases of the junction unmatched. The CDR3 length is 16 residues. This CDR3 is CASSLGGTGESTEAFF. The CDR3 bases are TGTGCCAGCAGCTTAGGCGGGACAGGGGAGAGCACTGAAGCTTTCTTT.

The chain employs TRBV11-2 and TRBJ1-3; D is unclear. Trimming cost V 5 bases and J 2 bases, with 13 bases left between them. Germline values: CDR1 SGHAT, CDR2 FQNNGV. The length of the CDR3 is 15 residues. The DNA of the CDR3 is TGTGCCAGCAGCCCCACGCGCAAAGCTGGAAACACCATATATTTT. This translates into CASSPTRKAGNTIYF. The full variable domain, with the rest looked up from reference TRBV11-2 and TRBJ1-3, is EAGVAQSPRYKIIEKRQSVAFWCNPISGHATLYWYQQILGQGPKLLIQFQNNGVVDDSQLPKDRFSAERLKGVDSTLKIQPAKLEDSAVYLCASSPTRKAGNTIYFGEGSWLTVV.